This TCR beta chain was obtained from a study of CD8+ T cells in alopecia areata (dated by TCRdb to the late 2010s). Notes on the research overall: The treated patients, all with moderate-to-severe alopecia areata, were enrolled in an open-label pilot trial of oral tofacitinib given at 5 to 10 mg twice daily. TCRbeta CDR3 regions were amplified by immunoSEQ multiplex PCR with 35 Vbeta forward and 13 Jbeta reverse primers. Patients received tofacitinib for 6 to 18 months and were then followed off drug for 6 months to check for delayed response and recurrence. RNA was extracted with the PAXgene miRNA kit for fixed scalp, the miRNeasy kit for PBMCs, and the RNeasy kit for mouse skin. In humans, TCRbeta sequencing was performed on scalp tissue and on sorted CD4+ and CD8+ peripheral blood T cells from healthy controls and from patients with patchy or totalis/universalis alopecia areata. Scalp clonality was compared among normal scalp (n=4), patchy alopecia areata scalp (n=8), and alopecia totalis/universalis scalp (n=8). To study T cell clonal expansion in alopecia areata, the researchers applied high-throughput TCRbeta sequencing to both the C3H/HeJ mouse model and human patients. The SALT score, which quantifies the percentage of affected scalp surface area, was used to measure disease severity in treated patients. Patients on tofacitinib were biopsied at baseline and after 4 and 24 weeks of treatment, and several of the patients also had a later scalp biopsy. What the work shows at the level of the full study, not this receptor alone: Compared with normal scalp, lesional scalp, particularly in alopecia totalis/universalis, had higher clonality and more expanded CD8+ clones, which suggests antigenic drive. Because the treated cohort was small and included a single nonresponder, larger studies are needed to assess links between baseline CD8+ expansion and response. Resident alphabeta T cells in normal human skin are also sequenced, complicating scalp TCR repertoire analysis, unlike mouse skin dominated by gammadelta T cells. During tofacitinib treatment, many expanded lesional clones stuck around in both scalp and blood, and this persistence may partly explain why relapse happens after treatment is stopped. Tofacitinib significantly lowered scalp clonality and the number of expanded CD8+ clones among the top 100 scalp clones. Shared TCR sequences between patients were less evident than in mice, which may be partly attributable to HLA diversity in the patient population.

The table lists this clone with a count of one. It lacks a known antigen. Base quality data are lacking; no much larger clone is found one base away. Read against the paper, the sample's time point label means: around 22 weeks on oral tofacitinib. The treatment or condition label of this sample denotes: oral pan-JAK inhibitor, 5-10 mg twice daily. Peripheral blood and lesional scalp punch biopsies were obtained from patients with alopecia areata. PBMCs were separated by density centrifugation and stained for CD3, CD4 and CD8, after which CD4+ and CD8+ T cells were sorted on a FACSAria. Libraries were prepared through the immunoSEQ multiplex PCR assay. To provide template for TCR sequencing, every sample had RNA extracted and reverse transcribed into cDNA. SuperScript III was used for first-strand cDNA synthesis, primed with a 2:1 mix of oligo-dT and random hexamers. A synthetic immune receptor repertoire was used to assess amplification bias, and residual bias was removed computationally. As for the authors' bioinformatics: Raw reads were preprocessed to remove errors, and CDR3 was defined according to IMGT conventions as the region from the conserved cysteine to phenylalanine. Clonality was computed as 1 minus the Shannon entropy, with the entropy normalized by log2 of the number of productive unique TCRs. CD4 or CD8 identity of scalp clones was inferred by cross-referencing scalp TCRbeta sequences with sorted blood CD4 and CD8 repertoires. TCRdb retrieved this table from immuneACCESS and kept in-frame rearrangements only. Not all clones are present; in checked studies, unresolved V genes account for under half, and no reason is known for the remainder. V, J and clone size were drawn from that table, and D and trimming were deduced from the DNA. Here the sample has 190,000 or so clones; about 60% occur a single time. The top ten clonotypes cover over 10% of the sample.

Trimming removed 1 base from V and 3 bases from J, leaving 11 bases between the germline ends. There are 16 amino acids in the CDR3, from cysteine to phenylalanine inclusive. Just the 48-base CDR3 DNA is kept, in frame starting at base 1. CDR1 SGDLS and CDR2 YYNGEE were looked up in the germline V gene. The chain is encoded by TRBV9 joined to TRBJ2-6; TRBD2 might be the D gene, on 5 matching bases. The receptor was isolated from a human donor with alopecia areata. Specimen: CD8+ T cells sorted from blood, collected at week 24, from a patient treated with tofacitinib. CDR3 protein: CASSVRGSGGANVLTF. The DNA sequence reads TGTGCCAGCAGCGTAAGAGGGTCAGGTGGGGCCAACGTCCTGACTTTC.